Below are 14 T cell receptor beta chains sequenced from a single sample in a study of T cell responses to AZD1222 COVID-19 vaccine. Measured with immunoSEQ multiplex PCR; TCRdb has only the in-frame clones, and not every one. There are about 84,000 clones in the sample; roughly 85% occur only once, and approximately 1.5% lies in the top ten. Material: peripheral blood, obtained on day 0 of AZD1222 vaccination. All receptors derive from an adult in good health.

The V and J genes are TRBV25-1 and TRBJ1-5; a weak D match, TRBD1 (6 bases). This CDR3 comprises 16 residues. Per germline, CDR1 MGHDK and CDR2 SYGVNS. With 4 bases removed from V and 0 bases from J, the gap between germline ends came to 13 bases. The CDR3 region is CASSAPGTSSNQPQHF. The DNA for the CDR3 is TGTGCCAGCAGTGCACCCGGGACAAGTAGCAATCAGCCCCAGCATTTT.

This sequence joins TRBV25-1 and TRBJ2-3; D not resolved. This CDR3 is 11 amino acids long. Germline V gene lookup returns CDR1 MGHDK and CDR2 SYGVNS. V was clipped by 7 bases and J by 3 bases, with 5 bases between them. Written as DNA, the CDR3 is TGTGCCAGCAAAGGGACAGATACGCAGTATTTT. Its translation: CASKGTDTQYF.

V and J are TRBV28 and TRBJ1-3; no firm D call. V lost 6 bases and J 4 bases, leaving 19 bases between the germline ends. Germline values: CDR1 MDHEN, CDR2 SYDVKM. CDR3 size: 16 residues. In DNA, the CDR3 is TGTGCCAGCAGCGGCATGGAGTGGCCTCCGGGAAACACCATATATTTT. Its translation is CASSGMEWPPGNTIYF. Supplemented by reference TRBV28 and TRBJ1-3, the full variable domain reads DVKVTQSSRYLVKRTGEKVFLECVQDMDHENMFWYRQDPGLGLRLIYFSYDVKMKEKGDIPEGYSVSREKKERFSLILESASTNQTSMYLCASSGMEWPPGNTIYFGEGSWLTVV.

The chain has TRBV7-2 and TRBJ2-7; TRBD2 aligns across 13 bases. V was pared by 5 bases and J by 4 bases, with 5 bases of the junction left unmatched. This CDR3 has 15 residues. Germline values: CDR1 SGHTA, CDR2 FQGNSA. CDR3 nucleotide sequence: TGTGCCAGCAGCCCACTAGCGGGAGGGCCGTACGAGCAGTACTTC. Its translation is CASSPLAGGPYEQYF.

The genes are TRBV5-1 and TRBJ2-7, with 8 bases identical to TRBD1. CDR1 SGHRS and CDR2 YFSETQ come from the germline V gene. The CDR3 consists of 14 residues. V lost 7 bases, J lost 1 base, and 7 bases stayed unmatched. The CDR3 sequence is CASREWTGSYEQYF. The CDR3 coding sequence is TGCGCCAGCCGCGAATGGACAGGGTCCTACGAGCAGTACTTC.

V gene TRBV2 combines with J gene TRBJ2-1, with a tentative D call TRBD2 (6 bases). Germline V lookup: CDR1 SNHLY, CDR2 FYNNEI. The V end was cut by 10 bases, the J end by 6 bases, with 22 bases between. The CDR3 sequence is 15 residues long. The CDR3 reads CATARREAPLNEQFF. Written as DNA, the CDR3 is TGTGCCACCGCCCGGAGGGAGGCTCCGCTCAATGAGCAGTTCTTC.

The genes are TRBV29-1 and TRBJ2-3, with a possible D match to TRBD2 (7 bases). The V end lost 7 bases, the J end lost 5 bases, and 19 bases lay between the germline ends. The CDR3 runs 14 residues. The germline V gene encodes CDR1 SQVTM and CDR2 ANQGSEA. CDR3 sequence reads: CSGGAAGVGDTQYF. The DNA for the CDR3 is TGCAGCGGGGGGGCGGCGGGAGTTGGAGATACGCAGTATTTT.

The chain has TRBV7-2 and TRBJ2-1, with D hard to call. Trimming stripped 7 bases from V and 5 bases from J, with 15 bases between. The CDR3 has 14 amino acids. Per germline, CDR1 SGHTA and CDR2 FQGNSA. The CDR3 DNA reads TGTGCCAGCAACCTTAGGGCTGTCAACAATGAGCAGTTCTTC. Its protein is CASNLRAVNNEQFF.

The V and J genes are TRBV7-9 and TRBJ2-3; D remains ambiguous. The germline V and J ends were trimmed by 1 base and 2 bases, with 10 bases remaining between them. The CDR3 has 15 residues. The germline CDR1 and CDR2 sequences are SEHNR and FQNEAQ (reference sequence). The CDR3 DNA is TGTGCCAGCAGCTTAGGAGGATTGGTCACAGATACGCAGTATTTT. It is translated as CASSLGGLVTDTQYF. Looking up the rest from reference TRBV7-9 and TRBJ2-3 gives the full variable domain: DTGVSQNPRHKITKRGQNVTFRCDPISEHNRLYWYRQTLGQGPEFLTYFQNEAQLEKSRLLSDRFSAERPKGSFSTLEIQRTEQGDSAMYLCASSLGGLVTDTQYFGPGTRLTVL.

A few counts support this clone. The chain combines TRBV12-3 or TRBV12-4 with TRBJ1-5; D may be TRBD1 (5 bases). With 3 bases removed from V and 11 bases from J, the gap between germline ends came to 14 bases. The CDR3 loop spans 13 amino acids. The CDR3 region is CASSLGGVRAQHF. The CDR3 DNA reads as TGTGCCAGCAGTTTGGGGGGGGTTCGGGCCCAGCATTTT.

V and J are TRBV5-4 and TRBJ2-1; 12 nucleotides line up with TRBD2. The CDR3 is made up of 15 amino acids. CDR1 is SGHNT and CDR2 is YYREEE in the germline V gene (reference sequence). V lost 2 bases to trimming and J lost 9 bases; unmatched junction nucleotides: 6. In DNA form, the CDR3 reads TGTGCCAGCAGCTTACCTAGCGGGAGGGCGAGTGAGCAGTTCTTC. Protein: CASSLPSGRASEQFF.

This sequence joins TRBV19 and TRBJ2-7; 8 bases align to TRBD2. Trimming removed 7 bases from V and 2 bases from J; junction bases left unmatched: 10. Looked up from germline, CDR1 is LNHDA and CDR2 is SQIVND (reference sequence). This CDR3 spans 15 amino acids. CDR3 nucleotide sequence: TGTGCCAGTATCCTTCGCCCGGGAGGGCCCTACGAGCAGTACTTC. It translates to CASILRPGGPYEQYF.

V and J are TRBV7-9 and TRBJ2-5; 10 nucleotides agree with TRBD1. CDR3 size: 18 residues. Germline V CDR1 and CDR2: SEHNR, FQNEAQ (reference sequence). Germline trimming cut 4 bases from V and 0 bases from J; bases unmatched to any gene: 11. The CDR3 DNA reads TGTGCCAGCAGCTCCTTACCCGGGACAGGGGTCGACCAAGAGACCCAGTACTTC. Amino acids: CASSSLPGTGVDQETQYF.

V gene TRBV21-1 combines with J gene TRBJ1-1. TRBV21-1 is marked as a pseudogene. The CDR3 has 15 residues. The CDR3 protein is CASSKGPRENTEAFF. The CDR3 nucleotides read TGTGCCAGCAGCAAAGGCCCTAGAGAGAACACTGAAGCTTTCTTT.